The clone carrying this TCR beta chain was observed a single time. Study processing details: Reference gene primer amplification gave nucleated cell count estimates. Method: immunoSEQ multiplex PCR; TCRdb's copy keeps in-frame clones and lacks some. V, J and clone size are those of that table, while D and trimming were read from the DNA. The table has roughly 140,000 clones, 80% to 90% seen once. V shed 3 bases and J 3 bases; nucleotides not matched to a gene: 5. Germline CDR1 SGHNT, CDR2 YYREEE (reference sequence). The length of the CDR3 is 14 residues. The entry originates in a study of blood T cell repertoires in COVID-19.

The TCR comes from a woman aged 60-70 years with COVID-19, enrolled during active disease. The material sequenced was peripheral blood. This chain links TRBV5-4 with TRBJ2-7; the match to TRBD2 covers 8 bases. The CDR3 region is CASSYGGANYEQYF. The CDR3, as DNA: TGTGCCAGCAGCTACGGGGGGGCCAACTACGAGCAGTACTTC.